This record covers a single T cell receptor beta chain. This clonotype came up a few times. No antigen is known for it. Nothing much larger sits one base from this clone, and base qualities are not available. Trimming accounts for 3 bases at V and 4 bases at J, while the number of junction bases matched to no gene is 7. Sequences SGHRS (CDR1) and YFSETQ (CDR2) are obtained from the germline V gene. Reading from cysteine to phenylalanine, the CDR3 counts 15 amino acids. The read is trimmed to its CDR3 DNA, 45 bases read in frame from base 1. The data originate from a study of T cells in Graves' hyperthyroidism and ophthalmopathy (dated by TCRdb to the late 2010s). For the wider study: Peripheral blood samples were taken at initial diagnosis, before any treatment was given. To identify distinguishing TCR V-J signatures, a discovery cohort of about a hundred patients was used, comprising 43 with Graves' ophthalmopathy and approximately 57 with stable Graves' hyperthyroidism. An independent validation cohort of fewer than 20 hyperthyroidism patients and 15 or so patients who later progressed to ophthalmopathy tested prospective prediction of ophthalmopathy. The roughly 100 discovery patients were divided at random into training and test sets in a 7:3 ratio. The study also compared thyroid tissue and blood T-cell repertoires from several Graves' hyperthyroidism patients. Once sampling was done, hyperthyroidism patients were given methimazole at a starting dose of 30 mg daily, whereas ophthalmopathy patients were given high-dose intravenous methylprednisolone. TCR Vbeta CDR3 sequencing of 130 to 150 peripheral blood samples (around 45 ophthalmopathy, 70 to 85 hyperthyroidism and approximately 17 progressor patients) is reported in the paper. On the study overall, not on this receptor specifically: Most expanded thyroid clonotypes (frequency above 0.001) were also detected in blood, suggesting blood repertoires may reflect thyroid immune responses. No statistical method was used to set the sample size in advance, and investigators knew the group allocation. In cross-validation, a model built on a 13 V-J signature told ophthalmopathy apart from stable hyperthyroidism with under 90% sensitivity and roughly 81% specificity, and in testing the same model reached 80%/75%. During validation, the model predicted progression to ophthalmopathy a median of around 6 months ahead of onset, with almost 71% sensitivity and 72% to 85% specificity.

Stable Graves' hyperthyroidism was defined as the absence of progression to ophthalmopathy over 18 months of follow-up. Hyperthyroidism patients were newly diagnosed, with disease duration under 2 months, and aged 18 to 65 years. Patients with uncontrolled infections, other autoimmune diseases, pregnancy or lactation were excluded. Diagnoses were established on the basis of clinical symptoms, serum thyroxine and TRAb, thyroid ultrasound, and orbital computed tomography. PBMCs were separated from under 12 ml of fresh peripheral blood using Ficoll-Paque density gradient centrifugation. Trizol reagent was used to extract total RNA, and RNA quality was then checked on an Agilent 2100 Bioanalyzer. The TCR beta CDR3 regions were amplified from the RNA transcripts. The first round of RT-PCR for the TCR CDR3 was performed with the HTBI primer set and the Qiagen OneStep RT-PCR kit. The libraries were constructed in a second round of multiplex PCR and then size-selected and purified. Paired-end sequencing of the libraries was performed with 100 bp reads on an Illumina HiSeq2000. Processing in the source paper ran as follows. SOAPnuke was used to process the raw data, removing reads that contained adapters or uncalled bases, had a mean Phred below 15, or lacked an exact match to the constant primer or identifier. High-quality paired reads were merged with COPE v1.2.5, and unique nucleotide sequences were defined as clonotypes. MiTCR v1.1 was used to align the clonotypes against IMGT TRBV, TRBD and TRBJ reference segments. The analysis was restricted to V-J combinations with a frequency above 0.0001, which together covered about 99% of the repertoires. The TCS score was defined as the ratio of F50 (clonal expansion) to E x V (chaos), calculated using BLOSUM62-based TCRdist between CDR3 peptides within each V-J. Welch's t-statistics and random forest reduced just over 500 V-J features to some 14, which were used in a naive Bayes classifier (R e1071). Clones were called with MiXCR by TCRdb after fastp trimmed the public reads at Q25, and only in-frame beta chains were retained. Rows with one shared CDR3 protein collapse into an entry with the most common genes and DNA. TCRdb assigned the V and J calls; the authors' analysis was not used. In this sample the table shows about 360,000 distinct CDR3 sequences, about 13% of which occur a single time. The biggest ten clones account for 9.2% of the sample.

The chain is assembled from TRBV5-1 and TRBJ2-3, with 8 bases aligning to TRBD2. Sequenced sample: blood. This receptor was obtained from a woman between 18 and 29 years old with Graves' hyperthyroidism. The CDR3 here reads CASSSDSAGADTQYF. The bases read TGCGCCAGCAGCTCAGATTCAGCGGGGGCAGATACGCAGTATTTT.